This paragraph reports one TCR beta chain. The junction had 13 bases not matched to a gene; V was cut back by 4 bases and J by 6 bases. The CDR3 length is 16 residues. Germline V lookup: CDR1 SGHRS, CDR2 YFSETQ. Contact with a PCR-confirmed or clinician-diagnosed COVID-19 case occurred within 2 weeks of entry. How the authors handled the data: From reference gene primer amplification, estimates of nucleated cell counts were derived. Profiled with immunoSEQ multiplex PCR; TCRdb holds only in-frame clones, not every one. V, J and clone size are taken as reported in that table, and D and trimming were inferred from the DNA itself. This table has nearly 300,000 clones, under 90% appearing once. The data belong to a study of blood T cell repertoires in COVID-19. On the study more broadly: Researchers got acute and convalescent COVID-19 samples from the United States, Italy and Spain.

This receptor was obtained from a woman in her forties or fifties who had been exposed to COVID-19. The V gene is TRBV5-1, the J gene TRBJ2-3, with 8 nucleotides matching TRBD1. What was sequenced was PBMCs or T cells enriched from blood (not recorded which). CDR3 protein: CASSLGTGAPGDTQYF. CDR3 bases: TGCGCCAGCAGCCTAGGGACAGGCGCGCCGGGGGATACGCAGTATTTT.